This T cell receptor (beta chain) was obtained from a study of metastatic and nonmetastatic thyroid tumors. Overall study context: Repertoires of blood and of tissue (tumor or nodule) from malignant and benign thyroid patients were compared.

Trimming pared 5 bases from V and 5 bases from J, leaving 13 bases between. The CDR3 length is 14 residues. Germline values: CDR1 MRHNA, CDR2 SNTAGT. All patients were treatment-naive before thyroid surgery. TCRdb re-called the PCR reads with MiXCR. Of 15,000 to 20,000 clones listed, less than 30% are singletons. This clone was counted ten times or more. This chain uses TRBV6-4 with TRBJ2-1; a weak D match, TRBD2 (5 bases). This clonotype was obtained from a male donor with papillary thyroid cancer or a benign thyroid nodule (not recorded which). Some clones in this sample may be carry-over from other donors' samples. Sample: tumor tissue. In DNA form, the CDR3 reads TGTGCCAGCAGTTTAACCGGGAAGAACAATGAGCAGTTCTTC. It codes for CASSLTGKNNEQFF.